These 8 T cell receptor beta chains came from one sample sequenced in a study of cytomegalovirus exposure and HLA in healthy donors. The study ran its PCR with 60 Vbeta and 13 Jbeta primers. The table came from immunoSEQ multiplex PCR; TCRdb's copy has only in-frame clones and leaves some out. The listing records about 60,000 clones. The sample comprised PBMCs. The origin of the receptors is a woman aged 18-30 years in good health and CMV-seronegative.

The chain recombines TRBV25-1 with TRBJ1-2, with D perhaps matching TRBD1 (5 bases). The CDR3 sequence is 18 residues long. The V gene's germline CDR1 is MGHDK and CDR2 SYGVNS. Trimming removed 4 bases at V and 3 bases at J, with 24 bases between. The DNA for the CDR3 is TGTGCCAGCAGTGGTTGGGGGGGACGGGCCACATGGGACTATGGCTACACCTTC. Translation: CASSGWGGRATWDYGYTF.

The J gene is TRBJ1-6, the V gene TRBV5-1, with 9 bases matching TRBD1. V lost 6 bases and J lost 6; bases outside the gene matches: 4. The CDR3 covers 14 residues. Germline V gives CDR1 SGHRS, CDR2 YFSETQ. This CDR3 is CASTRDRVNSPLHF. The DNA for the CDR3 is TGCGCCAGCACCCGGGACAGGGTTAATTCACCCCTCCACTTT.

As to this clone: The junction shows a germline mismatch at one end, possibly a read error. Other DNA sequences of this sample code for an identical CDR3. V and J are TRBV28 and TRBJ1-6; 10 nucleotides align to TRBD1. This CDR3 contains 13 residues. From germline, CDR1 is MDHEN and CDR2 SYDVKM. As DNA, the CDR3 is TGTGCCAGTGGGACAGGGGTTTTGATAACCCTACACTTT. Protein product: CASGTGVLITLHF. Combining the CDR3 with reference TRBV28 and TRBJ1-6 gives the whole variable domain DVKVTQSSRYLVKRTGEKVFLECVQDMDHENMFWYRQDPGLGLRLIYFSYDVKMKEKGDIPEGYSVSREKKERFSLILESASTNQTSMYLCASGTGVLITLHFGNGTRLTVT.

Here the CDR3 DNA reads TGTGCCAGCTCATTGTTGACAGGAGCCTACGAGCAGTACTTC. Translating gives CASSLLTGAYEQYF. This sequence joins TRBV18 and TRBJ2-7; TRBD1 is a possible D gene (6 bases). This CDR3 spans 14 amino acids. Trimming shortened V by 5 bases and J by 2 bases, and 13 bases separated the two germline ends. From germline, CDR1 is KGHSH and CDR2 LQKENI.

The chain joins TRBV10-3 to TRBJ2-3; unclear D gene. The CDR3 totals 13 residues. V shed 4 bases and J shed 2 bases, with 7 bases lying between them. Germline CDR1 ENHRY, CDR2 SYGVKD. The CDR3 protein is CAISGSYTDTQYF. Here the CDR3 DNA reads TGTGCCATCAGTGGCAGTTACACAGATACGCAGTATTTT.

This sequence joins TRBV7-2 and TRBJ1-2; possibly TRBD1 for D (6 bases). CDR1 is SGHTA and CDR2 is FQGNSA in the germline V gene. This CDR3 has 13 residues. The V and J ends lost 5 bases and 2 bases respectively, with 9 bases between them. DNA of the CDR3: TGTGCCAGCAGCCGGGACACCAACTATGGCTACACCTTC. Translation gives CASSRDTNYGYTF.

The rearrangement uses TRBV9 and TRBJ2-6; D is unresolved. The CDR3 is 15 amino acids. The ends were cut back, 2 bases at V and 0 bases at J, with 6 bases in the middle. Germline loops: CDR1 SGDLS, CDR2 YYNGEE. Here the CDR3 DNA reads TGTGCCAGCAGCGTTCTAGGCTCTGGGGCCAACGTCCTGACTTTC. As protein: CASSVLGSGANVLTF.

This chain uses TRBV4-1 with TRBJ2-4, with D perhaps TRBD1 (5 bases). Germline CDR1 MGHRA, CDR2 YSYEKL. Trimming shortened V by 3 bases and J by 2 bases, and 26 bases separated the two germline ends. The CDR3 loop spans 20 amino acids. CDR3: CASSHTAARVSFGSKNIQYF. The DNA for the CDR3 is TGCGCCAGCAGCCATACCGCCGCCAGGGTATCATTTGGCTCCAAAAACATTCAGTACTTC.